The 22 T cell receptor beta chains below all came from one sample that was sequenced in a study of shared clonotypes between healthy human individuals. Measured with immunoSEQ multiplex PCR; TCRdb has only the in-frame clones, and not every one. The data hold some 2.3 million clones, with 85% to 95% observed a single time. The specimen was naive CD4+ T cells from PBMCs. The sample's subset: CD45RA+ positively selected. These receptors originate from a man in his late teens or twenties in good health. Some clones in this sample may be carry-over from other donors' samples.

J is TRBJ2-2 and V is TRBV6-6; TRBD2 aligns across 8 bases. The trim removed 0 bases at V and 4 bases at J, leaving 4 bases unmatched. Germline CDR1 is MNHNY and CDR2 is SVGAGI (reference sequence). The CDR3 runs 16 residues. The CDR3, as DNA: TGTGCCAGCAGTTACTCCGGGGGACTAGGCACCGGGGAGCTGTTTTTT. Encoded protein: CASSYSGGLGTGELFF.

Note on this clone: This sample also contains other DNA sequences that code for the same CDR3. The CDR3 sequence: CASSLGSSGNTIYF. In DNA form, the CDR3 reads TGTGCCAGCAGCTTGGGCAGCTCTGGAAACACCATATATTTT. J is TRBJ1-3 and V is TRBV5-4; D not certain. The CDR3 loop spans 14 amino acids. V lost 0 bases, J lost 0 bases, and 4 bases lay in between. CDR1 SGHNT and CDR2 YYREEE come from the germline V gene (reference sequence).

The gene calls are TRBV28 and TRBJ2-7; unclear D gene. The V end was cut by 5 bases, the J end by 3 bases, with 11 bases between. Germline V gene lookup returns CDR1 MDHEN and CDR2 SYDVKM. The CDR3 is 13 amino acids. The CDR3 DNA follows: TGTGCCAGCAGTACCCCCAGCCGCTACGAGCAGTACTTC. This encodes CASSTPSRYEQYF.

V gene TRBV6-5 combines with J gene TRBJ1-1; 9 bases line up with TRBD1. This CDR3 is 15 amino acids long. V was pared by 3 bases and J by 7 bases, with 9 bases of the junction left unmatched. Germline CDR1 and CDR2: MNHEY and SVGAGI. The CDR3 bases are TGTGCCAGCAGTTATGGGACAGGGAGGACGGGTGAAGCTTTCTTT. This encodes CASSYGTGRTGEAFF.

Comment on this clone: The sample holds other DNA sequences that translate to the same CDR3. The chain is built from TRBV5-1 and TRBJ2-7, with 8 bases lining up with TRBD2. With 4 bases clipped from V and 0 bases from J, the junction kept 6 bases outside the gene matches. The CDR3 is made up of 15 amino acids. Germline V gives CDR1 SGHRS, CDR2 YFSETQ. CDR3 coding DNA: TGCGCCAGCAGCCGGCTAGCGGGTAGCTCCTACGAGCAGTACTTC. Its protein product is CASSRLAGSSYEQYF.

V and J are TRBV7-9 and TRBJ1-1; tentative D call: TRBD1 (6 bases). The CDR3 is 18 amino acids. Between the trimmed V and J ends, which lost 5 bases and 1 base, there was a span of 23 bases. The germline V gene encodes CDR1 SEHNR and CDR2 FQNEAQ (reference sequence). The CDR3 DNA reads TGTGCCAGCAGCCCATCAAGGGCCAGACAGGTCAGGAACACTGAAGCTTTCTTT. Its translation is CASSPSRARQVRNTEAFF.

The chain employs TRBV4-2 and TRBJ2-1; 8 nucleotides align to TRBD2. The CDR3 loop spans 17 amino acids. Losses at the gene ends were 3 bases for V and 5 bases for J; bases not matched to a gene: 12. Germline assignment: CDR1 LGHNA and CDR2 YNFKEQ. The CDR3 region has the DNA TGTGCCAGCAGCCAGCGGGGGGCGGGCGGGAGCCACAATGAGCAGTTCTTC. Encoded protein: CASSQRGAGGSHNEQFF.

The chain combines TRBV5-4 with TRBJ2-3, with D perhaps TRBD2 (5 bases). The CDR3 is made up of 17 amino acids. CDR1 and CDR2 (germline): SGHNT, YYREEE (reference sequence). V was shortened by 5 bases and J by 0 bases, with 19 bases between the two germline ends. The CDR3 DNA reads as TGTGCCAGCAGAAGATGGAAGCGGAGCTCTAGCACAGATACGCAGTATTTT. Its translation: CASRRWKRSSSTDTQYF.

This chain joins TRBV7-8 and TRBJ2-2; unclear D gene. The CDR3 runs 14 residues. The V gene lost 4 bases and the J gene lost 6 bases, with 12 bases spanning the gap. The germline V gene encodes CDR1 SGHVS and CDR2 FQNEAQ. CDR3 bases: TGTGCCAGCAGCTCACGAACGGTCGCCGGGGAGCTGTTTTTT. This codes for CASSSRTVAGELFF.

Comment on this clone: This specimen includes other DNA sequences encoding the same CDR3. DNA of the CDR3: TGTGCCAGCAGCAGGACAGGTTACGAGCAGTACTTC. It translates to CASSRTGYEQYF. This chain uses TRBV7-2 with TRBJ2-7; 7 nucleotides agree with TRBD1. Losses at the gene ends were 5 bases for V and 4 bases for J; bases not matched to a gene: 2. The CDR3 sequence is 12 residues long. Germline-derived CDR1 and CDR2 are SGHTA and FQGNSA.

This clone was counted a single time. The rearrangement uses TRBV30 and TRBJ2-3; 10 bases line up with TRBD2. Germline V gene lookup returns CDR1 GTSNPN and CDR2 SVGIG (reference sequence). This CDR3 region has 17 residues. The V gene end was trimmed by 0 bases and the J gene end by 2 bases; junction bases not matched to a gene: 8. CDR3 amino acids: CAWSVTRTSGHTDTQYF. The CDR3 DNA reads TGTGCCTGGAGTGTAACTAGGACTAGCGGCCACACAGATACGCAGTATTTT.

The V and J genes are TRBV14 and TRBJ2-2, with D perhaps TRBD1 or TRBD2 (5 bases each). Trimming left V 4 bases short and J 6 bases short, with 21 bases between. Germline CDR1 is SGHDN and CDR2 is FVKESK. CDR3 length: 17 residues. CDR3 nucleotide sequence: TGTGCCAGCAGCCTAAAAACCGGGACGGAAATCTCCGGGGAGCTGTTTTTT. Encoded protein: CASSLKTGTEISGELFF.

V gene TRBV7-2 combines with J gene TRBJ1-4; D possibly corresponds to TRBD1 (5 bases). The V gene lost 6 bases and the J gene lost 1 base, with 15 bases spanning the gap. This CDR3 has 16 amino acids. Germline values: CDR1 SGHTA, CDR2 FQGNSA. The CDR3 nucleotides read TGTGCCAGCAGTCTTGCGGGGGATGTAACTAATGAAAAACTGTTTTTT. Protein: CASSLAGDVTNEKLFF.

J is TRBJ1-1 and V is TRBV10-2; the D gene is possibly TRBD1 (5 bases). Germline V gene data show CDR1 as WSHSY and CDR2 as SAAADI. The CDR3 extends over 12 amino acids. Between the trimmed V and J ends, which lost 7 bases and 5 bases, there was a span of 11 bases. The CDR3 here is CASTQGGTEAFF. The CDR3 DNA reads as TGCGCCAGCACCCAGGGAGGGACTGAAGCTTTCTTT.

The sample holds a few counts of this clone. This chain connects TRBV5-1 to TRBJ1-1; D is possibly TRBD1 (6 bases). There are 13 residues in the CDR3. Trimming left V 5 bases short and J 3 bases short, with 11 bases between. Germline CDR1 and CDR2: SGHRS and YFSETQ. Here the CDR3 reads CASSPGEDTEAFF. DNA of the CDR3: TGCGCCAGCAGTCCAGGGGAGGACACTGAAGCTTTCTTT. The complete variable domain, with remaining parts taken from reference TRBV5-1 and TRBJ1-1, reads KAGVTQTPRYLIKTRGQQVTLSCSPISGHRSVSWYQQTPGQGLQFLFEYFSETQRNKGNFPGRFSGRQFSNSRSEMNVSTLELGDSALYLCASSPGEDTEAFFGQGTRLTVV.

The chain carries TRBV7-2 and TRBJ2-2; no reliable D call. V lost 5 bases, J lost 6 bases, and 10 bases lay in between. The CDR3 contains 13 residues. Germline V gene sequence: CDR1 SGHTA, CDR2 FQGNSA. In nucleotides, the CDR3 is TGTGCCAGCAGCCCCCGACAAGCCGGGGAGCTGTTTTTT. The encoded protein is CASSPRQAGELFF. Variable domain in full (rest from reference TRBV7-2 and TRBJ2-2): GAGVSQSPSNKVTEKGKDVELRCDPISGHTALYWYRQSLGQGLEFLIYFQGNSAPDKSGLPSDRFSAERTGGSVSTLTIQRTQQEDSAVYLCASSPRQAGELFFGEGSRLTVL.

The sample holds one count of this clone. The chain employs TRBV18 and TRBJ2-1; TRBD2 agrees at 10 bases. Germline values: CDR1 KGHSH, CDR2 LQKENI. This CDR3 is built from 14 residues. Losses at the gene ends were 1 base for V and 10 bases for J; bases not matched to a gene: 4. The DNA for the CDR3 is TGTGCCAGCTCACCACGGCTAGCGGGGGTAGAGCAGTTCTTC. This gives the protein CASSPRLAGVEQFF.

With respect to this clone: Other DNA sequences within the sample encode an identical CDR3. The chain joins TRBV5-4 to TRBJ2-7; 10 bases fit TRBD2. Germline-derived CDR1 and CDR2 are SGHNT and YYREEE (reference sequence). The CDR3 loop spans 14 amino acids. The V and J ends lost 3 bases and 4 bases, in that order; junction bases with no gene match: 4. CDR3 sequence reads: CASSSSSGSYEQYF. In DNA form, the CDR3 reads TGTGCCAGCAGCTCATCTAGCGGGAGTTACGAGCAGTACTTC.

The rearrangement joins TRBV12-5 to TRBJ2-3, with 7 nucleotides matching TRBD2. Unmatched junction bases numbered 10, after V lost 5 bases and J lost 5 bases. This CDR3 region has 15 residues. From germline, CDR1 is LGHNT and CDR2 FRNRAP. The CDR3 DNA reads TGTGCTAGTGGTCCCCCTGGCGGGAGTTTAGATACGCAGTATTTT. Amino acid sequence: CASGPPGGSLDTQYF. Drawing the rest from reference TRBV12-5 and TRBJ2-3, the complete variable domain is DARVTQTPRHKVTEMGQEVTMRCQPILGHNTVFWYRQTMMQGLELLAYFRNRAPLDDSGMPKDRFSAEMPDATLATLKIQPSEPRDSAVYFCASGPPGGSLDTQYFGPGTRLTVL.

The CDR3 DNA sequence: TGTGCCAGCGAGGCGTCTGAAGCTTTCTTT. Encoded protein: CASEASEAFF. The gene calls are TRBV27 and TRBJ1-1; D gene uncertain. The germline CDR1 and CDR2 sequences are MNHEY and SMNVEV (reference sequence). The CDR3 runs 10 residues. Between the trimmed V and J ends, which lost 8 bases and 6 bases, there was a span of 7 bases.

Only one count was recorded for this clone. This sequence joins TRBV30 and TRBJ2-1; TRBD2 aligns across 9 bases. The V and J ends lost 5 bases and 1 base, in that order; junction bases with no gene match: 6. The CDR3 is 15 amino acids. Germline CDR1 GTSNPN, CDR2 SVGIG (reference sequence). In nucleotides, the CDR3 is TGTGCCTGGGTGAGCGGGAGGTCTTCCTACAATGAGCAGTTCTTC. Residues: CAWVSGRSSYNEQFF.

The rearrangement links TRBV7-9 to TRBJ1-1, with TRBD1 as a possible D gene (5 bases). The V and J ends lost 5 bases and 0 bases respectively, with 13 bases between them. Germline CDR1 reads SEHNR; CDR2 reads FQNEAQ (reference sequence). The CDR3 spans 15 residues. CDR3 DNA: TGTGCCAGCAGCCCCGACAGCCTAGTGAACACTGAAGCTTTCTTT. Protein sequence: CASSPDSLVNTEAFF.